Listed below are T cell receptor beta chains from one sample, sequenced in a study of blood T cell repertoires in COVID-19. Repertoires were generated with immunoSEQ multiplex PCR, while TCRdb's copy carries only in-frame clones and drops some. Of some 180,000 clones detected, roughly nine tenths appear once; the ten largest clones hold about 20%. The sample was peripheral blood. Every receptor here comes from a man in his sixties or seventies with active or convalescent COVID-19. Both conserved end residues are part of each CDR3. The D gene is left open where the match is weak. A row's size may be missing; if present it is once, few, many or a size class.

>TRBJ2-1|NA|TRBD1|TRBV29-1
TGCAGCGTCGAGGGGGGGACAGGGGGTTCCTACAATGAGCAGTTCTTC
CSVEGGTGGSYNEQFF
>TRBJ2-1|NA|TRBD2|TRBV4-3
TGCGCCAGCAGCCCCTTCGGACTAGCGGGGGGTAGTGAGCAGTTCTTC
CASSPFGLAGGSEQFF
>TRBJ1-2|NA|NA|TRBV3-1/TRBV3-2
TGTGCCAGCAGCCAAGGAGGCACCCATGGCTACACCTTC
CASSQGGTHGYTF
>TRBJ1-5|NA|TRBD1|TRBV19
TGTGCCAGTAGTATAGATCTATGGGACAGGGTCAATCAGCCCCAGCATTTT
CASSIDLWDRVNQPQHF
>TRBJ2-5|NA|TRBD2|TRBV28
TGTGCCAGCAGCGGAGCCGCCGGGACTAGCGGGCCATTGGAGACCCAGTACTTC
CASSGAAGTSGPLETQYF
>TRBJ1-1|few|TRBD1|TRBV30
TGTGCCTGGAACGGGGGACAGGTAAACACTGAAGCTTTCTTT
CAWNGGQVNTEAFF
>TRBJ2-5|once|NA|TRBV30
TGTGCCTGGAGTTTTGCGGAGACCCAGTACTTC
CAWSFAETQYF
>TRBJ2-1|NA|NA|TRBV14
TGTGCCAGCAGCCAAGATAGGGCCAGGGATGTGACCAATGAGCAGTTCTTC
CASSQDRARDVTNEQFF
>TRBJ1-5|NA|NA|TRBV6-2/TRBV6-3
TGTGCCAGCAGTTACTCGGACAGTAGTCAGCCCCAGCATTTT
CASSYSDSSQPQHF
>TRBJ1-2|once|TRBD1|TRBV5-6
TGTGCCAGCAGCCACCACCCCCGGGACAGGGGTCCCAAAGGGTATGGCTACACCTTC
CASSHHPRDRGPKGYGYTF
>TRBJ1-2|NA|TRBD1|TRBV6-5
TGTGCCAGCAGTTGGCAGGGGGCGGGTGGCTACACCTTC
CASSWQGAGGYTF
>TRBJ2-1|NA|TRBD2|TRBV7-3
TGTGCCAGCAGCTTGCCAACGACTAGCGGGACCTCAGTAGAGCAGTTCTTC
CASSLPTTSGTSVEQFF